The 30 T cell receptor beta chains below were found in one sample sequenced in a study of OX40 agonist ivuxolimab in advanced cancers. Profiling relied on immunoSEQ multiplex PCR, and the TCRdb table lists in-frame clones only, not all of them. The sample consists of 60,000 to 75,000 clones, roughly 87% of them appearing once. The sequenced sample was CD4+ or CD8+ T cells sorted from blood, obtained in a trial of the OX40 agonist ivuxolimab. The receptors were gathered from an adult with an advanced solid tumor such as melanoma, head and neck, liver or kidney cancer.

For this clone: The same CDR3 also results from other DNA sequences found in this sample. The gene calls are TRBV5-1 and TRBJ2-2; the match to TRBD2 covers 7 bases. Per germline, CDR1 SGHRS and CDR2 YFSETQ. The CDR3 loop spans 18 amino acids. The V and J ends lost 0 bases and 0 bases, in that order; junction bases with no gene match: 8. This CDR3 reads CASSLAGVAGANTGELFF. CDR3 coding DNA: TGCGCCAGCAGCTTGGCCGGGGTAGCGGGCGCGAACACCGGGGAGCTGTTTTTT.

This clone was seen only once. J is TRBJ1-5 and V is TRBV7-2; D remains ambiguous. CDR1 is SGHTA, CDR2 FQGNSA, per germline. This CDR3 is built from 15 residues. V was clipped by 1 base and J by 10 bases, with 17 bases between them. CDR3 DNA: TGTGCCAGCAGCTTAGGTCGTTTGGGCTTATCACCCCAGCATTTT. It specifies CASSLGRLGLSPQHF.

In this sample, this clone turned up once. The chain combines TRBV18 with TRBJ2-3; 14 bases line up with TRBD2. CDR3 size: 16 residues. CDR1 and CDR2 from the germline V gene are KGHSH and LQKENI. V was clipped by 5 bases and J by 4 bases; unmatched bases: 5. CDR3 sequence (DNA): TGTGCCAGCTCAGCCCGACTAGCGGGAGGGCCAGATACGCAGTATTTT. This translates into CASSARLAGGPDTQYF.

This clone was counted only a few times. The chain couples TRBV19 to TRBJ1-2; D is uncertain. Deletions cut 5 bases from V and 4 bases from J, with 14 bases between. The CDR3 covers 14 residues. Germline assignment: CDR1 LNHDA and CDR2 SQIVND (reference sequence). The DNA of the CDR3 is TGTGCCAGTAGTCCACCCTCGGGCAGCTATGGCTACACCTTC. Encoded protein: CASSPPSGSYGYTF.

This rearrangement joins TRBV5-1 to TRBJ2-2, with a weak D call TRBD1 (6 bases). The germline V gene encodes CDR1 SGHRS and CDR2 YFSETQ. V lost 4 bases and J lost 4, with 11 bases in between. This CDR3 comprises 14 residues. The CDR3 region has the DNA TGCGCCAGCAGCCCCACAGGGAGCACCGGGGAGCTGTTTTTT. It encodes CASSPTGSTGELFF. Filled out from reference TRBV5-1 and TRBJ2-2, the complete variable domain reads KAGVTQTPRYLIKTRGQQVTLSCSPISGHRSVSWYQQTPGQGLQFLFEYFSETQRNKGNFPGRFSGRQFSNSRSEMNVSTLELGDSALYLCASSPTGSTGELFFGEGSRLTVL.

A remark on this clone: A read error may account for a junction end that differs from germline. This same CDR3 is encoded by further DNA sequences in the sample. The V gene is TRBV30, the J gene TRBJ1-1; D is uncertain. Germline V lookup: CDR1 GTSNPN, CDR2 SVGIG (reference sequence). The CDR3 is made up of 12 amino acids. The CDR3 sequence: CAWRVWDTEAFF. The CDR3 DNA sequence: TGTGCCTGGCGTGTATGGGACACTGAAGCTTTCTTT.

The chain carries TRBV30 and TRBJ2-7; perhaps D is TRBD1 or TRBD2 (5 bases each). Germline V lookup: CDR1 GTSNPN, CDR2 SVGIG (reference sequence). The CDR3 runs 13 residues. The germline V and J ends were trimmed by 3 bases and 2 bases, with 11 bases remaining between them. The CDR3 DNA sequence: TGTGCCTGGAGGGGGACCGCCACCTACGAGCAGTACTTC. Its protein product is CAWRGTATYEQYF.

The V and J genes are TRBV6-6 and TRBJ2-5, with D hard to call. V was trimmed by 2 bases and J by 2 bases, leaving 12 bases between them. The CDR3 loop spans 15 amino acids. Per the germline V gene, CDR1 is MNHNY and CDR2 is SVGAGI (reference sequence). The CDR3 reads CASSYQVGIQETQYF. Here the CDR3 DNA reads TGTGCCAGCAGTTACCAGGTCGGCATACAAGAGACCCAGTACTTC.

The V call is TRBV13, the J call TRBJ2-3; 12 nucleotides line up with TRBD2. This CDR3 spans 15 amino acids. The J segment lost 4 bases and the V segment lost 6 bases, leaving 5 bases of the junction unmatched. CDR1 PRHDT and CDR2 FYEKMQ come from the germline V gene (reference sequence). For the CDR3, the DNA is TGTGCCAGCAGTCAAGGACTAGCGGGATCAGATACGCAGTATTTT. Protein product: CASSQGLAGSDTQYF.

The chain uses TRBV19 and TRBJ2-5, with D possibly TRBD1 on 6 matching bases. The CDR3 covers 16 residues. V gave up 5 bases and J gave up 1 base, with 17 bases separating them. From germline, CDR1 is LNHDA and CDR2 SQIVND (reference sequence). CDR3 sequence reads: CASSSPTGKAQETQYF. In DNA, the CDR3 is TGTGCCAGTAGTTCCCCGACAGGAAAGGCCCAAGAGACCCAGTACTTC.

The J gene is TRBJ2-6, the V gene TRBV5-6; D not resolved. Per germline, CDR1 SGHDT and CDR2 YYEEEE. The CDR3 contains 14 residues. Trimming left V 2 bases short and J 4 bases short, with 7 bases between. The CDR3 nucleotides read TGTGCCAGCAGCTTCAGTGTAGGGGCCAACGTCCTGACTTTC. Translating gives CASSFSVGANVLTF.

The CDR3 nucleotides are TGTGCCAGCAGCAGGGACAGGGGGCGGAACACCGGGGAGCTGTTTTTT. It is translated as CASSRDRGRNTGELFF. V gene TRBV4-2 combines with J gene TRBJ2-2; 12 bases map to TRBD1. The CDR3 covers 16 residues. V lost 5 bases and J lost 1; bases outside the gene matches: 2. Germline-derived CDR1 and CDR2 are LGHNA and YNFKEQ.

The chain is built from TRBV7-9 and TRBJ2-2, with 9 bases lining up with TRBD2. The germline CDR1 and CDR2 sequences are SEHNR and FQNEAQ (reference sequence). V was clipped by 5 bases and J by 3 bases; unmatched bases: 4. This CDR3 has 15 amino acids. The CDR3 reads CASSPSGTYTGELFF. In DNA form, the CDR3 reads TGTGCCAGCAGCCCTAGCGGGACCTACACCGGGGAGCTGTTTTTT.

The chain's CDR3 is CASSLDLAGENGELFF. The CDR3 bases are TGTGCCAGCAGTTTAGACCTAGCGGGAGAAAACGGGGAGCTGTTTTTT. J is TRBJ2-2 and V is TRBV28; 10 nucleotides line up with TRBD2. The CDR3 covers 16 residues. With V trimmed by 2 bases and J by 7 bases, 7 bases remained unmatched. Germline CDR1 MDHEN, CDR2 SYDVKM.

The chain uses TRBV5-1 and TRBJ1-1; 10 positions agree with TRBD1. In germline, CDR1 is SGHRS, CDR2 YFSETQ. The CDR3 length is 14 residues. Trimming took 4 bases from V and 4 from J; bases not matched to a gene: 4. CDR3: CASSRTGGTTEAFF. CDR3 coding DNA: TGCGCCAGCAGCCGGACAGGGGGGACCACTGAAGCTTTCTTT.

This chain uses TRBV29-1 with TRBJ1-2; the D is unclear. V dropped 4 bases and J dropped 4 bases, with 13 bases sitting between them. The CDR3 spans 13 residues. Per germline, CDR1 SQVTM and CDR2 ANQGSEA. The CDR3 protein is CSVVVLGVYGYTF. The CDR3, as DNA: TGCAGCGTTGTAGTGCTGGGAGTCTATGGCTACACCTTC.

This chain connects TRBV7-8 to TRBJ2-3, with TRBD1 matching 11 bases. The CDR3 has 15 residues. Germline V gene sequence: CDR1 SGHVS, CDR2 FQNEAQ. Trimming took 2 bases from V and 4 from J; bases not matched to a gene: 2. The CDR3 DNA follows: TGTGCCAGCAGCTTAAGGACAGGGGGCCCAGATACGCAGTATTTT. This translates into CASSLRTGGPDTQYF.

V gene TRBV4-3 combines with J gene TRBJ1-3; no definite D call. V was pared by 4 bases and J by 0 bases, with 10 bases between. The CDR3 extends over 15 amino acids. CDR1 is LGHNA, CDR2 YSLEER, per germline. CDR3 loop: CASSRLFSSGNTIYF. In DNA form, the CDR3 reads TGCGCCAGCAGCCGCTTATTTAGCTCTGGAAACACCATATATTTT.

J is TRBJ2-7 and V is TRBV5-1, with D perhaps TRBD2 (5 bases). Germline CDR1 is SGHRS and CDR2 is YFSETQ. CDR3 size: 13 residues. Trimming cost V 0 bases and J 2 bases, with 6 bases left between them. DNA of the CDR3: TGCGCCAGCAGCTTGGACGGGGCCTACGAGCAGTACTTC. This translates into CASSLDGAYEQYF. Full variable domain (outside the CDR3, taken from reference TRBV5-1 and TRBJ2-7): KAGVTQTPRYLIKTRGQQVTLSCSPISGHRSVSWYQQTPGQGLQFLFEYFSETQRNKGNFPGRFSGRQFSNSRSEMNVSTLELGDSALYLCASSLDGAYEQYFGPGTRLTVT.

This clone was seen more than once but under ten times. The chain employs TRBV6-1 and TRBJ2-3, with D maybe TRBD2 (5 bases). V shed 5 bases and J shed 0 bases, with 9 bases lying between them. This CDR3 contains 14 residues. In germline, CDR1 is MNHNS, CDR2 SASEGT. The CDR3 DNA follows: TGTGCCAGCAGTAATGAGGGCAGCACAGATACGCAGTATTTT. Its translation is CASSNEGSTDTQYF.

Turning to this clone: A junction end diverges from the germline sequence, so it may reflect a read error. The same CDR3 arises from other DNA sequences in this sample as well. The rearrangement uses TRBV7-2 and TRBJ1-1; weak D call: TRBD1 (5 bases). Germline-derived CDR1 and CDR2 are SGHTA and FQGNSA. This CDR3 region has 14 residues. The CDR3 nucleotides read TGTGCCAGCAGCTTATCAGGGCCGAACACTGAGGCTTTCTTT. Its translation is CASSLSGPNTEAFF.

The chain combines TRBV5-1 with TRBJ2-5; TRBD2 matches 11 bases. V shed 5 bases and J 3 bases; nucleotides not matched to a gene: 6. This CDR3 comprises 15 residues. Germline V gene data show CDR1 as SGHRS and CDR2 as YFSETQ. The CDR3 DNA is TGCGCCAGCAGTTGGGGACTAGCGGAAAAAGAGACCCAGTACTTC. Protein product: CASSWGLAEKETQYF. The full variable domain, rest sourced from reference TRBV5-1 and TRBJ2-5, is KAGVTQTPRYLIKTRGQQVTLSCSPISGHRSVSWYQQTPGQGLQFLFEYFSETQRNKGNFPGRFSGRQFSNSRSEMNVSTLELGDSALYLCASSWGLAEKETQYFGPGTRLLVL.

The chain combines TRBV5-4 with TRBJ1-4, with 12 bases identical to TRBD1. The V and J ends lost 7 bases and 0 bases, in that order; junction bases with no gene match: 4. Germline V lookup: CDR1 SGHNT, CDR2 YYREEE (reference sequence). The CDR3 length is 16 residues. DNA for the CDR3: TGTGCCAGCGGGACAGGGGGCCTTGCAACTAATGAAAAACTGTTTTTT. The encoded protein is CASGTGGLATNEKLFF.

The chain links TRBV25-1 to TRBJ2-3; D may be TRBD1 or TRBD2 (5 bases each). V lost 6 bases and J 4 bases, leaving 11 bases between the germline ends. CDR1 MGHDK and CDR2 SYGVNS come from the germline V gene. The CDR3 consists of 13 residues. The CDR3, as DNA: TGTGCCAGCAGGGGGACCACGGCAGATACGCAGTATTTT. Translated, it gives CASRGTTADTQYF. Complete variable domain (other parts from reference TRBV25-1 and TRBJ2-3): EADIYQTPRYLVIGTGKKITLECSQTMGHDKMYWYQQDPGMELHLIHYSYGVNSTEKGDLSSESTVSRIRTEHFPLTLESARPSHTSQYLCASRGTTADTQYFGPGTRLTVL.

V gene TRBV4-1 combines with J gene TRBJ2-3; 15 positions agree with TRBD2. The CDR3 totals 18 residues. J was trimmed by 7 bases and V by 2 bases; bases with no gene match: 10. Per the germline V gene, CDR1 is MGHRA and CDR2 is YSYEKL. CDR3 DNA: TGCGCCAGCAGCCAATCACCGCCGGGACTAGCGGGGGGAAATACGCAGTATTTT. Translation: CASSQSPPGLAGGNTQYF.

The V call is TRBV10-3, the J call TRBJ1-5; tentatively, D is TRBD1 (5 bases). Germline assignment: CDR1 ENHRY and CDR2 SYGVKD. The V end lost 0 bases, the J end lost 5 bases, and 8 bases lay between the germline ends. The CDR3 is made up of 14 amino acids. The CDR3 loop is CAISESGGDQPQHF. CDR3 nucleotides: TGTGCCATCAGTGAGTCTGGGGGAGATCAGCCCCAGCATTTT.

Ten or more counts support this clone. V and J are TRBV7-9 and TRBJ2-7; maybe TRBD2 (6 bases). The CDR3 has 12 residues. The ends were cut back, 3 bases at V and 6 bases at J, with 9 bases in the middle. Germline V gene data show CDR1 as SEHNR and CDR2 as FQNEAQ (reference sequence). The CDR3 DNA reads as TGTGCCAGCAGCTTCTTAGCGGTCGAGCAGTACTTC. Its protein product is CASSFLAVEQYF.

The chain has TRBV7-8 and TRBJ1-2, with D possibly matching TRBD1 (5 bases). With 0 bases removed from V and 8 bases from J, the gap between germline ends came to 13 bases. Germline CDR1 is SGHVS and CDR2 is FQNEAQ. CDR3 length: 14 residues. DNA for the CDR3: TGTGCCAGCAGCTTAGCCCAGGGCCTTAACGGCTACACCTTC. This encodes CASSLAQGLNGYTF.

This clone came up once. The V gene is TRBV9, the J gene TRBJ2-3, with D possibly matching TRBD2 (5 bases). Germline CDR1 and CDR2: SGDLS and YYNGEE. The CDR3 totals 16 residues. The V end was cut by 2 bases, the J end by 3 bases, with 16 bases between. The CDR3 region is CASSVGSGLETDTQYF. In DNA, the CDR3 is TGTGCCAGCAGCGTCGGAAGCGGACTTGAGACAGATACGCAGTATTTT.

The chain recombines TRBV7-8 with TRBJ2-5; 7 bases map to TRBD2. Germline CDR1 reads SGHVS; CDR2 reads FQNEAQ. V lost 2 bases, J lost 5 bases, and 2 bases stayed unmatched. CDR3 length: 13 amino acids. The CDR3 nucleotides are TGTGCCAGCAGCTTAACCGGGGGGGAGACCCAGTACTTC. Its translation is CASSLTGGETQYF. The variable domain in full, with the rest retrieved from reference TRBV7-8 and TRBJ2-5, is GAGVSQSPRYKVAKRGQDVALRCDPISGHVSLFWYQQALGQGPEFLTYFQNEAQLDKSGLPSDRFFAERPEGSVSTLKIQRTQQEDSAVYLCASSLTGGETQYFGPGTRLLVL.